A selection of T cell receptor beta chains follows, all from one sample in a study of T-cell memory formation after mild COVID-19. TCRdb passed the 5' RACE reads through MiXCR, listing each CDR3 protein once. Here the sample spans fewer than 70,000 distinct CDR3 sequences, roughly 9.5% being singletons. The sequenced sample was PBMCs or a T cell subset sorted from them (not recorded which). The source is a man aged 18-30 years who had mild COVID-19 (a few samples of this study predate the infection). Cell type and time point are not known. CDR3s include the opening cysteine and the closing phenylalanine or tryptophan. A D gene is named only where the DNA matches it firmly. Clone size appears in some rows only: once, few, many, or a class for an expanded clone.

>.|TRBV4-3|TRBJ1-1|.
TGCGCCAGCAGCCAGCTGGGACGGGACACTGAAGCTTTCTTT
CASSQLGRDTEAFF
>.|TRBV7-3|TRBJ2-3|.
TGTGCCAGCAGCCCATTGGGGCGGTCAGATACGCAGTATTTT
CASSPLGRSDTQYF
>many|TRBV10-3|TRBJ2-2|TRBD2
TGTGCCAGCCGGGCTAGCGGGGCGGCAGGCACCGGGGAGCTGTTTTTT
CASRASGAAGTGELFF
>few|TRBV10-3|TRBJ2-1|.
TGTGCCATCAGTGAGGAGGGGCGGTATTACAATGAGCAGTTCTTC
CAISEEGRYYNEQFF
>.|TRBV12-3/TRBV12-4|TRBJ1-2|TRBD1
TGTGCCAGCAGTTTACGTCTCGGACAGGGGGCGGGTGGCTACACCTTC
CASSLRLGQGAGGYTF
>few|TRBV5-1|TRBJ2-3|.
TGCGCCAGCAGCTTGTCACCGCGGTCAGATACGCAGTATTTT
CASSLSPRSDTQYF
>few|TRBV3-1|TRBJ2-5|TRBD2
TGTGCCAGCAGCCAAGCGGGACTAGCGGGGGTGGCCCAGTACTTC
CASSQAGLAGVAQYF
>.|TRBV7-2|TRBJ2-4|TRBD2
TGTGCCAGCAGCTTAGGATTTAGCGGGGGGGCCGACATTCAGTACTTC
CASSLGFSGGADIQYF
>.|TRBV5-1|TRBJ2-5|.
TGCGCCAGCAGCTTGAGCCACCAAGAGACCCAGTACTTC
CASSLSHQETQYF
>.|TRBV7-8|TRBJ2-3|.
TGTGCCAGCAGCTTGCAATACCGGAGCACAGATACGCAGTATTTT
CASSLQYRSTDTQYF
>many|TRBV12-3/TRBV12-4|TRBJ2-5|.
TGTGCCAGCTCAGTTTCGGTAGTTCCGAGAGCTATACAAGAGACCCAGTACTTC
CASSVSVVPRAIQETQYF
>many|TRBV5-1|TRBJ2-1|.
TGCGCCAGCACGCCTCGGGGAGACGGACATTACAATGAGCAGTTCTTC
CASTPRGDGHYNEQFF
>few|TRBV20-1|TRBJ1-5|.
TGCAGTGCTTTTAGTTTAGGGCGGGGGGCCAATCAGCCCCAGCATTTT
CSAFSLGRGANQPQHF
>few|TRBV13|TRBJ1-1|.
TGTGCCAGCAGCCGAACAGGGAAGGATGAAGCTTTCTTT
CASSRTGKDEAFF
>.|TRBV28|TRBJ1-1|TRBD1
TGTGCCAGCAGTCGATGGACAGGGAACACTGAAGCTTTCTTT
CASSRWTGNTEAFF
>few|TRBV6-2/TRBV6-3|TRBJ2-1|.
TGTGCCAGCGGCATCAATGAGCAGTTCTTC
CASGINEQFF
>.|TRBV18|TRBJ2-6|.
TGTGCCAGCTCACCCCTAGGGGCGAGCTCTGGGGCCAACGTCCTGACTTTC
CASSPLGASSGANVLTF
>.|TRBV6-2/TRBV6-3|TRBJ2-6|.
TGTGCCAGCTACCACGGGAGCTCTGGGGCCAACGTCCTGACTTTC
CASYHGSSGANVLTF
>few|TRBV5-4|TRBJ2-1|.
TGTGCCAGCAGCTTGGGTATTGGGGATTATGAGCAGTTCTTC
CASSLGIGDYEQFF
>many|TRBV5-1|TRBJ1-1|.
TGCGCCAGCAGCCCATCGGCTATGAACACTGAAGCTTTCTTT
CASSPSAMNTEAFF
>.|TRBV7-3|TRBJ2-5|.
TGTGCCAGCAGCTTAGGGGTAACCGGGACTGCCCAAGAGACCCAGTACTTC
CASSLGVTGTAQETQYF
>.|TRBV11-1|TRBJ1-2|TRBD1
TGTGCCAGCAGCTCGCAGGGGGCGCAGGATGGCTACACCTTC
CASSSQGAQDGYTF
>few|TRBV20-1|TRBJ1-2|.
TGCAGTGCTAGAGGCCCGGGAAATGGCTACACCTTC
CSARGPGNGYTF
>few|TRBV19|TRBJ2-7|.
TGTGCCACCGCGTTGCGGGACGCCTACGAGCAGTACTTC
CATALRDAYEQYF
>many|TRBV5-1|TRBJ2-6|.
TGCGCCAGCAGCTCCGACGCGGTCTCTGGGGCCAACGTCCTGACTTTC
CASSSDAVSGANVLTF
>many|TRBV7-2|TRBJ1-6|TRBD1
TGTGCCAGCAGCCCTCGGACAGGGGATTCACCCCTCCACTTT
CASSPRTGDSPLHF
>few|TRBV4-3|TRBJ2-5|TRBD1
TGCGCCAGCAGCCAAGATCTGGGGACAGGGGGGGAGACCCAGTACTTC
CASSQDLGTGGETQYF
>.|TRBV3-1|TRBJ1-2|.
TGTGCCAGCAGCTCTTCCGCAGGTCACGGCTACACCTTC
CASSSSAGHGYTF
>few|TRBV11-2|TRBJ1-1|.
TGTGCCAGCAGCTTGACACAGGGTTCTGAAGCTTTCTTT
CASSLTQGSEAFF
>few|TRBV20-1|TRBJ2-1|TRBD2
TGCAGTGCTCCAGGACTAGCGGGGAGTGAGCAGTTCTTC
CSAPGLAGSEQFF
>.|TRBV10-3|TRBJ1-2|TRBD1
TGTGCCATCAGACTGGACAGGGCCGGTGGCTACACCTTC
CAIRLDRAGGYTF
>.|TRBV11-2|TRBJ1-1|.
TGTGCCAGCAGCTCCTCTCTGTTGAACACTGAAGCTTTCTTT
CASSSSLLNTEAFF
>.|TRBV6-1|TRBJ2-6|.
TGTGCCAGCAGTAAACATGTCTCTGGGGCCAACGTCCTGACTTTC
CASSKHVSGANVLTF
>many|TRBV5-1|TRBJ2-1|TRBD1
TGCGCCAGCAGCTTGGTTGGGACAGGGGGCGCGGGGCAGTTCTTC
CASSLVGTGGAGQFF
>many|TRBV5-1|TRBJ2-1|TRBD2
TGCGCCAGCAGCAGGCCGGGACTAGAGACCAATGAGCAGTTCTTC
CASSRPGLETNEQFF
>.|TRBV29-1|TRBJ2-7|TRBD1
TGCAGCGTCGACGGACAGGGGAACGAGCAGTACTTC
CSVDGQGNEQYF
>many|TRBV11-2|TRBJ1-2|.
TGTGCCAGCAGCTTTCGGGATGGCTACACCTTC
CASSFRDGYTF
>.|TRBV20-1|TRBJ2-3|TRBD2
TGCAGTGCCAAGAGCGGGGGAGATACGCAGTATTTT
CSAKSGGDTQYF